The 12 T cell receptor beta chains listed next were all sequenced from one sample in a study of cytomegalovirus exposure and HLA in healthy donors. PCR primers comprised 60 Vbeta and 13 Jbeta primers. Profiled with immunoSEQ multiplex PCR; TCRdb holds only in-frame clones, not every one. This sample carries more than 80,000 clones, around 70% of them seen once, and the ten largest clones take 2.7%. The sequenced sample was PBMCs. The receptor source for this set is a man aged 45 to 65 in good health and CMV-seronegative.

The chain recombines TRBV29-1 with TRBJ1-2, with 9 bases lining up with TRBD1. The V gene end was trimmed by 7 bases and the J gene end by 4 bases; junction bases not matched to a gene: 4. This CDR3 has 12 amino acids. CDR1 and CDR2 from the germline V gene are SQVTM and ANQGSEA. This chain's CDR3 is CSAADRGYGYTF. The CDR3 DNA is TGCAGCGCCGCGGACAGGGGCTATGGCTACACCTTC.

J is TRBJ2-5 and V is TRBV7-8; TRBD1 matches at 7 bases. Germline lookup yields CDR1 SGHVS and CDR2 FQNEAQ. Trimming at V came to 4 bases and at J to 2 bases, leaving 10 bases not matched to a gene. This CDR3 comprises 16 residues. The CDR3 region is CASSSGRGDRQETQYF. The DNA for the CDR3 is TGTGCCAGCAGCTCGGGGCGTGGGGACAGACAAGAGACCCAGTACTTC.

This rearrangement joins TRBV5-6 to TRBJ2-1; 7 bases fit TRBD1. The V gene end was trimmed by 0 bases and the J gene end by 4 bases; junction bases not matched to a gene: 4. Germline loops: CDR1 SGHDT, CDR2 YYEEEE. The CDR3 loop spans 15 amino acids. This CDR3 is CASSLVGQVYNEQFF. CDR3 bases: TGTGCCAGCAGCTTGGTCGGACAGGTATACAATGAGCAGTTCTTC. The full variable domain, its missing parts supplied by reference TRBV5-6 and TRBJ2-1, is DAGVTQSPTHLIKTRGQQVTLRCSPKSGHDTVSWYQQALGQGPQFIFQYYEEEERQRGNFPDRFSGHQFPNYSSELNVNALLLGDSALYLCASSLVGQVYNEQFFGPGTRLTVL.

This chain joins TRBV30 and TRBJ1-3, with 8 bases aligning to TRBD1. There are 14 residues in the CDR3. Germline V CDR1 and CDR2: GTSNPN, SVGIG (reference sequence). The V and J ends lost 4 bases and 4 bases, in that order; junction bases with no gene match: 6. Here the CDR3 DNA reads TGTGCCTGGAATACAGGGGGAGCAGGAAACACCATATATTTT. Its protein product is CAWNTGGAGNTIYF.

V and J are TRBV10-3 and TRBJ1-4, with D unresolved. V dropped 0 bases and J dropped 4 bases, with 9 bases sitting between them. CDR3 length equals 15 residues. Germline values: CDR1 ENHRY, CDR2 SYGVKD. The CDR3 nucleotides read TGTGCCATCAGTGAGTCGGGAGGTGATAATGAAAAACTGTTTTTT. It translates to CAISESGGDNEKLFF.

This chain connects TRBV5-5 to TRBJ2-1; D might be TRBD2 (6 bases). Germline V gene lookup returns CDR1 SGHKS and CDR2 YYEKEE (reference sequence). The CDR3 loop spans 17 amino acids. Deletions cut 4 bases from V and 0 bases from J, with 17 bases between. The CDR3 reads CASSPGWGDPSYNEQFF. Here the CDR3 DNA reads TGTGCCAGCAGCCCGGGGTGGGGGGACCCCTCCTACAATGAGCAGTTCTTC.

The chain combines TRBV7-9 with TRBJ1-4; 10 nucleotides line up with TRBD1. The germline V gene has CDR1 SEHNR and CDR2 FQNEAQ (reference sequence). The CDR3 is 16 residues long. V shed 5 bases and J 3 bases; nucleotides not matched to a gene: 6. The CDR3: CASSMGQGWANEKLFF. CDR3 sequence (DNA): TGTGCCAGCAGCATGGGACAGGGGTGGGCTAATGAAAAACTGTTTTTT.

In DNA form, the CDR3 reads TGTGCCAGCACCGGATCCGCGGGACGCAACAGGCGGGGTGGCTACAATGAGCAGTTCTTC. This translates into CASTGSAGRNRRGGYNEQFF. The gene calls are TRBV5-8 and TRBJ2-1; possible D gene TRBD2, 6 bases. V was pared by 6 bases and J by 3 bases, with 31 bases between. CDR1 SGHTS and CDR2 YDEGEE come from the germline V gene. This CDR3 contains 20 residues.

This clone was observed a single time. The chain uses TRBV27 and TRBJ2-1; TRBD2 aligns across 11 bases. The CDR3 covers 15 residues. Germline V gene data show CDR1 as MNHEY and CDR2 as SMNVEV (reference sequence). The V segment lost 5 bases and the J segment 10 bases; nucleotides outside the gene matches: 10. CDR3 region: CASSAWTSGQGEQFF. The CDR3, as DNA: TGTGCCAGCAGTGCCTGGACTAGCGGGCAGGGGGAGCAGTTCTTC.

CDR3 sequence: CASSFVGQGTGEQYF. The CDR3, as DNA: TGCGCCAGCAGCTTCGTAGGACAGGGAACGGGAGAGCAGTACTTC. The V gene is TRBV5-1, the J gene TRBJ2-7; 8 positions agree with TRBD1. Germline V gene lookup returns CDR1 SGHRS and CDR2 YFSETQ. Losses at the gene ends were 2 bases for V and 7 bases for J; bases not matched to a gene: 11. The CDR3 has 15 amino acids. The entire variable domain, with the rest obtained from reference TRBV5-1 and TRBJ2-7, is as follows: KAGVTQTPRYLIKTRGQQVTLSCSPISGHRSVSWYQQTPGQGLQFLFEYFSETQRNKGNFPGRFSGRQFSNSRSEMNVSTLELGDSALYLCASSFVGQGTGEQYFGPGTRLTVT.

V gene TRBV4-1 combines with J gene TRBJ2-2; 13 bases are a match to TRBD2. The J segment lost 1 base and the V segment lost 2 bases, leaving 16 bases of the junction unmatched. The CDR3 has 22 amino acids. Germline values: CDR1 MGHRA, CDR2 YSYEKL. The chain's CDR3 is CASSQLFRVLAGGPKNTGELFF. In nucleotides, the CDR3 is TGCGCCAGCAGCCAATTATTTCGTGTACTAGCGGGAGGGCCTAAGAACACCGGGGAGCTGTTTTTT.

Only a few counts were recorded for this clone. The rearrangement joins TRBV5-1 to TRBJ2-7, with a possible D match to TRBD1 (5 bases). Germline CDR1 reads SGHRS; CDR2 reads YFSETQ. This CDR3 has 14 amino acids. V dropped 0 bases and J dropped 7 bases, with 14 bases sitting between them. The CDR3 bases are TGCGCCAGCAGCTTGGAACAGGTGGGTCAGGAGCAGTACTTC. Its protein product is CASSLEQVGQEQYF. Variable domain in full (rest from reference TRBV5-1 and TRBJ2-7): KAGVTQTPRYLIKTRGQQVTLSCSPISGHRSVSWYQQTPGQGLQFLFEYFSETQRNKGNFPGRFSGRQFSNSRSEMNVSTLELGDSALYLCASSLEQVGQEQYFGPGTRLTVT.